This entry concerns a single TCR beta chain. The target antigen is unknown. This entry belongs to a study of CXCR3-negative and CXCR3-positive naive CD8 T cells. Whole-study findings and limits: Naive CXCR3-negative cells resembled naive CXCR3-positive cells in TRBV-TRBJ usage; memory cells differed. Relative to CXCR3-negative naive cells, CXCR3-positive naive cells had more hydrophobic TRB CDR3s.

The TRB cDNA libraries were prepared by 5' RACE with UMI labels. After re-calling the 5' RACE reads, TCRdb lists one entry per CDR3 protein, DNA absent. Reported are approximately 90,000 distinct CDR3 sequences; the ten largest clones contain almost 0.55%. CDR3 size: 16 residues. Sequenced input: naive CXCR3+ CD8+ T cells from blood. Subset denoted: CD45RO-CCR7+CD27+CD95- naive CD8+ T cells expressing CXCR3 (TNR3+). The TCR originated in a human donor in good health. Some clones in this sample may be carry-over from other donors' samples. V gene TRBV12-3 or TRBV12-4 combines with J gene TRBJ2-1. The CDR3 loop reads CASKAGGPSSYNEQFF.